Listed here are 27 T cell receptor beta chains from one sample, sequenced in a study of shared T cell receptors in the human thymus. TCRdb keeps only in-frame clones here, not all; method: immunoSEQ multiplex PCR. The table has a few hundred thousand clones, 85% to 95% seen once. Sequenced: thymocytes. All receptors derive from a human donor.

The V and J genes are TRBV5-1 and TRBJ2-7; D is ambiguous. Germline V gene data show CDR1 as SGHRS and CDR2 as YFSETQ. CDR3 length: 16 residues. V was clipped by 0 bases and J by 3 bases, with 16 bases between them. The CDR3 DNA is TGCGCCAGCAGCTTGGTTACCGCAAAAACATACTACGAGCAGTACTTC. This codes for CASSLVTAKTYYEQYF. Based on the CDR3 plus reference TRBV5-1 and TRBJ2-7, the full variable domain is KAGVTQTPRYLIKTRGQQVTLSCSPISGHRSVSWYQQTPGQGLQFLFEYFSETQRNKGNFPGRFSGRQFSNSRSEMNVSTLELGDSALYLCASSLVTAKTYYEQYFGPGTRLTVT.

The chain employs TRBV27 and TRBJ2-1, with D hard to call. The CDR3 consists of 12 residues. V was trimmed by 7 bases and J by 5 bases, leaving 9 bases between them. Germline V gene sequence: CDR1 MNHEY, CDR2 SMNVEV (reference sequence). The CDR3 DNA follows: TGTGCCAGCACCTCCTCAGACAATGAGCAGTTCTTC. Translating gives CASTSSDNEQFF.

The DNA of the CDR3 is TGTGCCAGCAGCCATCAGGGTGCCCACGAGCAGTACTTC. Encoded protein: CASSHQGAHEQYF. The chain carries TRBV7-2 and TRBJ2-7; D is perhaps TRBD1 (5 bases). The V and J ends lost 5 bases and 5 bases respectively, with 13 bases between them. The CDR3 has 13 amino acids. Germline loops: CDR1 SGHTA, CDR2 FQGNSA. Full variable domain (remainder filled in from reference TRBV7-2 and TRBJ2-7): GAGVSQSPSNKVTEKGKDVELRCDPISGHTALYWYRQSLGQGLEFLIYFQGNSAPDKSGLPSDRFSAERTGGSVSTLTIQRTQQEDSAVYLCASSHQGAHEQYFGPGTRLTVT.

This chain uses TRBV6-4 with TRBJ2-1, with D possibly TRBD2 on 5 matching bases. CDR1 is MRHNA and CDR2 is SNTAGT in the germline V gene. Trimming removed 0 bases from V and 6 bases from J, with 9 bases in between. The CDR3 sequence is 14 residues long. This CDR3 reads CASSDSEVSNEQFF. CDR3 nucleotides: TGTGCCAGCAGTGACTCGGAGGTGTCCAATGAGCAGTTCTTC.

The chain links TRBV7-9 to TRBJ2-3; D call uncertain. Germline V gene data show CDR1 as SEHNR and CDR2 as FQNEAQ (reference sequence). V was pared by 1 base and J by 4 bases, with 9 bases between. The CDR3 loop spans 14 amino acids. DNA for the CDR3: TGTGCCAGCAGCTTAGTACTCGGCGCAGATACGCAGTATTTT. Encoded protein: CASSLVLGADTQYF.

This clone was detected only a few times. The V call is TRBV6-5, the J call TRBJ2-7, with a tentative D call TRBD1 (6 bases). The CDR3 is made up of 13 amino acids. Per the germline V gene, CDR1 is MNHEY and CDR2 is SVGAGI. The germline V and J ends were trimmed by 5 bases and 3 bases, with 11 bases remaining between them. DNA of the CDR3: TGTGCCAGCAGTACGGGACACCGCTACGAGCAGTACTTC. Amino acids: CASSTGHRYEQYF.

The chain carries TRBV19 and TRBJ1-1; TRBD1 matches 11 bases. The CDR3 runs to 15 residues. Per the germline V gene, CDR1 is LNHDA and CDR2 is SQIVND (reference sequence). J lost 5 bases, V lost 5 bases, and 7 bases had no gene match. The CDR3 sequence is CASSSPDRGRTEAFF. CDR3 nucleotide sequence: TGTGCCAGTAGTTCTCCGGACAGGGGGCGGACTGAAGCTTTCTTT.

V gene TRBV7-2 combines with J gene TRBJ2-7, with 9 positions matching TRBD2. There are 16 residues in the CDR3. The V segment lost 3 bases and the J segment 2 bases; nucleotides outside the gene matches: 8. Per the germline V gene, CDR1 is SGHTA and CDR2 is FQGNSA. CDR3 DNA: TGTGCCAGCAGCTTGGTGGGGGGACTAGCTGCCTACGAGCAGTACTTC. This codes for CASSLVGGLAAYEQYF.

The chain couples TRBV6-5 to TRBJ1-3, with D maybe TRBD1 (5 bases). The CDR3 is 15 amino acids. Germline loops: CDR1 MNHEY, CDR2 SVGAGI. The V and J ends lost 6 bases and 3 bases respectively, with 15 bases between them. CDR3: CASSHIWQGGNTIYF. Written as DNA, the CDR3 is TGTGCCAGCAGCCACATCTGGCAGGGTGGAAACACCATATATTTT.

The chain joins TRBV28 to TRBJ1-5; 11 nucleotides line up with TRBD1. The J segment lost 8 bases and the V segment lost 6 bases, leaving 15 bases of the junction unmatched. The CDR3 runs to 17 residues. CDR1 MDHEN and CDR2 SYDVKM come from the germline V gene. The CDR3 sequence: CASSRPAQRDRGEPQHF. The CDR3, as DNA: TGTGCCAGCAGCCGCCCCGCTCAGCGGGACAGGGGGGAGCCCCAGCATTTT.

A single count supports this clone. The rearrangement joins TRBV30 to TRBJ2-7; no definite D call. The CDR3 length is 13 residues. V lost 3 bases and J lost 5, with 14 bases in between. Germline CDR1 is GTSNPN and CDR2 is SVGIG (reference sequence). The CDR3 loop reads CAWSPWFDNEQYF. Written as DNA, the CDR3 is TGTGCCTGGAGCCCATGGTTTGACAACGAGCAGTACTTC.

The CDR3 region is CASSLAGGPDYEQFF. The DNA of the CDR3 is TGTGCCAGCAGTTTAGCGGGAGGGCCGGACTATGAGCAGTTCTTC. This rearrangement joins TRBV2 to TRBJ2-1; 11 bases match TRBD2. Germline CDR1 reads SNHLY; CDR2 reads FYNNEI. CDR3 length: 15 residues. Germline trimming cut 5 bases from V and 8 bases from J; bases unmatched to any gene: 8.

This chain connects TRBV4-2 to TRBJ2-5, with unresolved D. There are 15 residues in the CDR3. The V end lost 2 bases, the J end lost 13 bases, and 23 bases lay between the germline ends. Germline V gives CDR1 LGHNA, CDR2 YNFKEQ. The DNA of the CDR3 is TGTGCCAGCAGCCAATCCCTCTTCGGGTCGTCGGAGAGGTACTTC. As protein: CASSQSLFGSSERYF.

The chain carries TRBV7-6 and TRBJ2-1, with 10 bases identical to TRBD2. Losses at the gene ends were 0 bases for V and 7 bases for J; bases not matched to a gene: 12. The CDR3 is made up of 18 amino acids. Germline V gives CDR1 SGHVS, CDR2 FNYEAQ. The CDR3 sequence: CASSLALPGLARGNEQFF. The CDR3 DNA follows: TGTGCCAGCAGCTTAGCCTTACCGGGACTAGCGAGGGGGAATGAGCAGTTCTTC.

The V call is TRBV28, the J call TRBJ2-7; possibly TRBD2 for D (5 bases). Germline CDR1 is MDHEN and CDR2 is SYDVKM. The CDR3 extends over 16 amino acids. The V gene lost 8 bases and the J gene lost 3 bases, with 23 bases spanning the gap. Here the CDR3 reads CASSPTLSGMHYEQYF. DNA for the CDR3: TGTGCCAGCTCACCCACACTCAGCGGAATGCACTACGAGCAGTACTTC. Complete variable domain (other parts from reference TRBV28 and TRBJ2-7): DVKVTQSSRYLVKRTGEKVFLECVQDMDHENMFWYRQDPGLGLRLIYFSYDVKMKEKGDIPEGYSVSREKKERFSLILESASTNQTSMYLCASSPTLSGMHYEQYFGPGTRLTVT.

This rearrangement joins TRBV27 to TRBJ1-1; D not resolved. CDR3 length: 13 amino acids. Trimming removed 4 bases at V and 4 bases at J, with 10 bases between. Germline CDR1 reads MNHEY; CDR2 reads SMNVEV (reference sequence). The CDR3 nucleotides are TGTGCCAGCAGTTCTTTGGGGTTCACTGAAGCTTTCTTT. Its translation is CASSSLGFTEAFF.

The chain uses TRBV25-1 and TRBJ2-5; 8 bases map to TRBD1. Trimming removed 3 bases from V and 1 base from J; junction bases left unmatched: 7. The CDR3 has 16 amino acids. Germline V gene data show CDR1 as MGHDK and CDR2 as SYGVNS. The CDR3 DNA is TGTGCCAGCAGTGATCCCCGGACAGGGACCCAAGAGACCCAGTACTTC. Translated: CASSDPRTGTQETQYF.

The rearrangement joins TRBV2 to TRBJ1-4; 7 nucleotides align to TRBD1. The V gene's germline CDR1 is SNHLY and CDR2 FYNNEI. V was clipped by 2 bases and J by 1 base; unmatched bases: 10. CDR3 length: 18 amino acids. CDR3 sequence reads: CASSEPDSHRGTNEKLFF. CDR3 in DNA: TGTGCCAGCAGTGAACCAGATAGCCACAGGGGAACTAATGAAAAACTGTTTTTT. Full variable domain (rest looked up from reference TRBV2 and TRBJ1-4): EPEVTQTPSHQVTQMGQEVILRCVPISNHLYFYWYRQILGQKVEFLVSFYNNEISEKSEIFDDQFSVERPDGSNFTLKIRSTKLEDSAMYFCASSEPDSHRGTNEKLFFGSGTQLSVL.

The chain joins TRBV28 to TRBJ2-7, with 10 bases matching TRBD1. The germline gives CDR1 MDHEN, CDR2 SYDVKM. J lost 3 bases, V lost 8 bases, and 10 bases had no gene match. The CDR3 is 15 amino acids. DNA of the CDR3: TGTGCCAGCCAAACGGGACAGGGGTCCCACTACGAGCAGTACTTC. As protein: CASQTGQGSHYEQYF.

The rearrangement uses TRBV9 and TRBJ2-1; D is unresolved. Trimming left V 2 bases short and J 1 base short, with 7 bases between. Germline CDR1 and CDR2: SGDLS and YYNGEE. The CDR3 length is 14 residues. The CDR3: CASSVDPSYNEQFF. The CDR3 region has the DNA TGTGCCAGCAGCGTCGACCCGTCCTACAATGAGCAGTTCTTC. Based on the CDR3 plus reference TRBV9 and TRBJ2-1, the full variable domain is DSGVTQTPKHLITATGQRVTLRCSPRSGDLSVYWYQQSLDQGLQFLIQYYNGEERAKGNILERFSAQQFPDLHSELNLSSLELGDSALYFCASSVDPSYNEQFFGPGTRLTVL.

This clone occurred once. The chain joins TRBV19 to TRBJ2-3, with no clear D. CDR3 size: 14 residues. Germline CDR1 reads LNHDA; CDR2 reads SQIVND (reference sequence). V was cut by 3 bases and J by 4 bases, with 11 bases left in between. CDR3 sequence (DNA): TGTGCCAGTAGTATTTGGGCCCCCCCAGATACGCAGTATTTT. The encoded protein is CASSIWAPPDTQYF.

The chain's CDR3 is CAWKFSLAGGPHTDTQYF. DNA for the CDR3: TGTGCCTGGAAATTCTCTTTAGCGGGAGGGCCCCACACAGATACGCAGTATTTT. The chain employs TRBV30 and TRBJ2-3; 11 nucleotides match TRBD2. This CDR3 contains 18 residues. Germline CDR1 reads GTSNPN; CDR2 reads SVGIG (reference sequence). J lost 2 bases, V lost 4 bases, and 14 bases had no gene match.

This clone was observed a single time. The genes are TRBV28 and TRBJ2-7; TRBD2 matches 12 bases. J lost 6 bases, V lost 7 bases, and 22 bases had no gene match. Germline CDR1 and CDR2: MDHEN and SYDVKM. The CDR3 runs 19 residues. In DNA form, the CDR3 reads TGTGCCAGCACCAATCACCTCGGGGGGTTCCCGGGACTAGCGGGCGAGCAGTACTTC. This codes for CASTNHLGGFPGLAGEQYF.

J is TRBJ1-4 and V is TRBV18, with D perhaps matching TRBD1 (5 bases). The V gene's germline CDR1 is KGHSH and CDR2 LQKENI. V lost 3 bases to trimming and J lost 4 bases, with 15 bases between them. This CDR3 has 16 amino acids. The CDR3 protein is CASSPDRTTFNEKLFF. The CDR3 DNA reads as TGTGCCAGCTCACCCGATAGGACAACATTTAATGAAAAACTGTTTTTT.

V and J are TRBV9 and TRBJ2-7; 8 bases fit TRBD1. Germline V gives CDR1 SGDLS, CDR2 YYNGEE. The length of the CDR3 is 17 residues. The junction had 18 bases not matched to a gene; V was cut back by 4 bases and J by 6 bases. The CDR3 is CASSPLGGTGSVGEQYF. CDR3 in DNA: TGTGCCAGCAGCCCATTAGGCGGGACAGGATCAGTTGGCGAGCAGTACTTC.

The V gene is TRBV7-2, the J gene TRBJ1-1, with D hard to call. The V end was cut by 4 bases, the J end by 11 bases, with 8 bases between. CDR1 is SGHTA and CDR2 is FQGNSA in the germline V gene. The CDR3 loop spans 10 amino acids. The CDR3 region has the DNA TGTGCCAGCAGCTCCGGGATGGCTTTCTTT. Protein sequence: CASSSGMAFF.

CDR3 DNA sequence: TGCGCCAGCAGCCAGCCAGGGGAGGGCGGCTACACCTTC. This encodes CASSQPGEGGYTF. The chain links TRBV4-1 to TRBJ1-2; a weak D match, TRBD1 (6 bases). Germline V gene sequence: CDR1 MGHRA, CDR2 YSYEKL. This CDR3 has 13 residues. V was shortened by 3 bases and J by 8 bases, with 13 bases between the two germline ends.